This TCR beta chain was sequenced during a study of T-cell reconstitution after alpha-beta-depleted transplantation in children. Study-wide points: Reports say that about two months after transplant, the alpha-beta T cells came out of several hundred graft clones that had expanded. From newly produced T cells came most of the T-cell counts and diversity one year after transplant. Some patients' high day-60 TCRbeta diversity was attributed to recipient cells surviving conditioning.

This clonotype was seen a handful of times. Its antigen is still unknown. TCRbeta library construction was performed incorporating unique molecular identifiers. TCRdb passed the PCR reads through MiXCR, listing each CDR3 protein once. The sample lists fewer than 750,000 distinct CDR3 sequences; 20% to 25% were seen once. The TCR sequence derives from a boy in the first two years of life who had a stem cell transplant for acute myeloid leukemia, so the T cells may come from the graft donor. The sample consisted of PBMCs, mostly from graft donor cells, taken 360 days after TCRalphabeta/CD19-depleted stem cell transplant.

CDR3 DNA sequence: TGCGCCAGCAGCCCCTGGGACGCCTCTAGCACAGATACGCAGTATTTT. Protein product: CASSPWDASSTDTQYF. The chain has TRBV4-1 and TRBJ2-3; tentatively, D is TRBD1 or TRBD2 (5 bases each). CDR3 length equals 16 residues. The germline CDR1 and CDR2 sequences are MGHRA and YSYEKL. The germline V and J ends were trimmed by 4 bases and 0 bases, with 14 bases remaining between them.